This T cell receptor beta chain derives from a study of patients and donors after allogeneic stem cell transplantation. Each CDR3 protein gets one entry after TCRdb re-called the RT-PCR reads with MiXCR. This sample has about a million distinct CDR3 sequences; around 17% occur once, and the top ten carry 6%. In its sample, this clonotype was seen a few times. This TCR came from a human donor who was either an allogeneic HSCT recipient or a stem cell or donor lymphocyte infusion donor (not recorded which). It is not recorded whose cells these are; they may come from a transplant donor. Sequencing input: blood, either unsorted or a sorted T cell fraction (not recorded which).

The CDR3 DNA reads TGTGCCACCCAGGGAGGGGGGAGCAATCAGCCCCAGCATTTT. It yields the protein CATQGGGSNQPQHF. The rearrangement links TRBV10-3 to TRBJ1-5, with D maybe TRBD1 (6 bases). Trimming removed 10 bases from V and 1 base from J, with 14 bases in between. Germline V gene sequence: CDR1 ENHRY, CDR2 SYGVKD. The CDR3 totals 14 residues.